A single sample gave rise to the 3 T cell receptor beta chains below, sequenced in a study of early T cells in non-severe SARS-CoV-2 infection. TCRdb fed the 5' RACE reads into MiXCR, producing one record per CDR3 protein. This sample has about 60,000 distinct CDR3 sequences, with roughly an eighth found just once. What was sequenced was whole blood. These receptor sequences come from an adult who was a healthcare worker with PCR-confirmed SARS-CoV-2 infection or an uninfected control (not recorded which).

The chain recombines TRBV4-2 with TRBJ2-7; D tentatively fits TRBD1 or TRBD2 (5 bases each). Germline loops: CDR1 LGHNA, CDR2 YNFKEQ. This CDR3 contains 16 residues. Trimming shortened V by 0 bases and J by 3 bases, and 15 bases separated the two germline ends. DNA for the CDR3: TGTGCCAGCAGCCAAGATCGTACGGGACCCTTCTACGAGCAGTACTTC. As protein: CASSQDRTGPFYEQYF.

The rearrangement joins TRBV3-1 to TRBJ1-2, with a possible D match to TRBD1 (5 bases). V was shortened by 2 bases and J by 2 bases, with 15 bases between the two germline ends. CDR3 length: 16 amino acids. CDR1 and CDR2 (germline): LGHDT, YNNKEL (reference sequence). CDR3: CASSQSGTFGNYGYTF. The CDR3 nucleotides read TGTGCCAGCAGCCAATCGGGGACGTTCGGAAACTATGGCTACACCTTC.

This clonotype was counted only a few times. CDR3 sequence: CASSPGTGVYNEQFF. As DNA, the CDR3 is TGTGCCAGCTCACCCGGGACAGGGGTGTACAATGAGCAGTTCTTC. The V and J genes are TRBV18 and TRBJ2-1, with 10 bases fitting TRBD1. This CDR3 is 15 amino acids long. Looked up from germline, CDR1 is KGHSH and CDR2 is LQKENI. Losses at the gene ends were 3 bases for V and 4 bases for J; bases not matched to a gene: 3.